This TCR beta chain was retrieved from a study of Ad26.COV2.S vaccination and SARS-CoV-2 variants. V gave up 0 bases and J gave up 10 bases, with 15 bases separating them. The CDR3 extends over 14 amino acids. Germline V CDR1 and CDR2: LGHNA, YSLEER. Documented treatment: around 19 received Ad26.COV2.S at low or high dose, single or two shots; five or six received placebo; per-sample allocation not given. On day 63 after the first injection, vaccine and placebo recipients gave samples. Profiling relied on immunoSEQ multiplex PCR, and the TCRdb table lists in-frame clones only, not all of them. The top ten hold approximately 3.7% of the sample, which has fewer than 400,000 clones, roughly nine tenths seen once.

The chain couples TRBV4-3 to TRBJ1-2; D not certain. The receptor comes from a person between 18 and 59 years old who received the Ad26.COV2.S COVID-19 vaccine or a placebo. Here the sequenced sample was peripheral blood, taken in a trial of Ad26.COV2.S vaccine versus placebo. This CDR3 is CASSQEYGKGYYTF. In DNA form, the CDR3 reads TGCGCCAGCAGCCAAGAGTATGGTAAGGGATACTACACCTTC.